The sequence of this T cell receptor (beta chain) was determined in a study of T cells in Graves' hyperthyroidism and ophthalmopathy. Study-level findings and limits: Ophthalmopathy was predicted by the model a median of about 6.5 months ahead of onset. Blood samples included most of the expanded thyroid clonotypes exceeding 0.001.

TCR beta CDR3 region amplification was performed from RNA transcripts. First-round RT-PCR of the TCR CDR3 relied on the HTBI primer set. One entry per CDR3 protein, called by TCRdb with MiXCR from the multiplex PCR reads. The data show about 380,000 distinct CDR3 sequences, around 13% seen once. Stable Graves' hyperthyroidism denoted no ophthalmopathy progression over 18 months. Germline assignment: CDR1 SGHVS and CDR2 FQNEAQ. The CDR3 has 14 residues. Comments on this clonotype: As yet, its antigen is unknown. One end of the junction fails to match germline, which may point to a read error.

This rearrangement joins TRBV7-8 to TRBJ1-1; the D gene is possibly TRBD1 (6 bases). Source material: blood. The source is a woman between 55 and 75 years old with Graves' hyperthyroidism. The CDR3 bases are TGCGCCAGCAGCCAAGATCACAGGGTGGATGAAGCTTTCTTT. Its translation is CASSQDHRVDEAFF. Full variable domain (rest looked up from reference TRBV7-8 and TRBJ1-1): GAGVSQSPRYKVAKRGQDVALRCDPISGHVSLFWYQQALGQGPEFLTYFQNEAQLDKSGLPSDRFFAERPEGSVSTLKIQRTQQEDSAVYLCASSQDHRVDEAFFGQGTRLTVV.